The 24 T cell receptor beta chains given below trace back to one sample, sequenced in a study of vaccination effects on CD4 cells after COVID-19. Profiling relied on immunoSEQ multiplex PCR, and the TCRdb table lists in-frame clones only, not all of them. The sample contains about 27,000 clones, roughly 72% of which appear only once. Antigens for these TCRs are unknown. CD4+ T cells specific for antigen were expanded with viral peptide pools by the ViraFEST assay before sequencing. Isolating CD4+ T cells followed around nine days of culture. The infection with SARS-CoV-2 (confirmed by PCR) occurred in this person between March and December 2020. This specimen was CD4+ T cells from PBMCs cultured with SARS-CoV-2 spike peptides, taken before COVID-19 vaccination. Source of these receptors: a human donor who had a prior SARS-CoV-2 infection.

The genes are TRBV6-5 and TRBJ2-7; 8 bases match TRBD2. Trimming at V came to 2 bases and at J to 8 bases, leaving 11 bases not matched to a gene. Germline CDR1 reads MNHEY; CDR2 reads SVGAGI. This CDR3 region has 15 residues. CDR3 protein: CASSYARGGGYKQYF. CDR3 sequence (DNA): TGTGCCAGCAGTTACGCTCGGGGGGGCGGATATAAGCAGTACTTC.

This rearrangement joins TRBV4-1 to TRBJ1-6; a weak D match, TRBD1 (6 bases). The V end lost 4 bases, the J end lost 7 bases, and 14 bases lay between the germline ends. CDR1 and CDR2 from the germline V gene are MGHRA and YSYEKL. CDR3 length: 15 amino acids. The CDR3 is CASSLEQGRNSPLHF. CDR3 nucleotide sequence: TGCGCCAGCAGCCTCGAACAGGGTAGGAATTCACCCCTCCACTTT.

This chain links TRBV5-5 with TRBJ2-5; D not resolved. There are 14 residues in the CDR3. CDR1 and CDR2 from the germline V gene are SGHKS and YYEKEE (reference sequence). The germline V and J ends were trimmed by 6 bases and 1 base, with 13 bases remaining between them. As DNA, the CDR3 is TGTGCCAGCACCCTTGGAACGGCCCAAGAGACCCAGTACTTC. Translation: CASTLGTAQETQYF.

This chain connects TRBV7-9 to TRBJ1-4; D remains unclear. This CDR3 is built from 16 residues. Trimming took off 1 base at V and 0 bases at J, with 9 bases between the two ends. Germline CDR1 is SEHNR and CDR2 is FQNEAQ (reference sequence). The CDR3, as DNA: TGTGCCAGCAGCTTAGGACACCTAACAACTAATGAAAAACTGTTTTTT. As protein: CASSLGHLTTNEKLFF.

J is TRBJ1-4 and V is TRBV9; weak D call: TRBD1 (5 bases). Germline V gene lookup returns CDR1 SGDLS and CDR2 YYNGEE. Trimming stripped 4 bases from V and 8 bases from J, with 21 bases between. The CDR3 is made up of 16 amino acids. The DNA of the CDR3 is TGTGCCAGCAGCCTCAGAGGAGGGGAAGGGAGCGAAAAACTGTTTTTT. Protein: CASSLRGGEGSEKLFF.

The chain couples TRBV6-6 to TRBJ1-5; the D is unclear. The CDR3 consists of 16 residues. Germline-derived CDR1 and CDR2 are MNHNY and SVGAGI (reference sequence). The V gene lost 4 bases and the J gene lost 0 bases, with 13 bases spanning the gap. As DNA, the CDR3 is TGTGCCAGCAGTTTCCGCCCCGGGAATAGCAATCAGCCCCAGCATTTT. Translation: CASSFRPGNSNQPQHF.

The CDR3 bases are TGTGCCAGCAGCCGAGGCCCGGGCCAACAGGCCTATGGCTACACCTTC. Its protein product is CASSRGPGQQAYGYTF. The chain couples TRBV3-1 (or the pseudogene TRBV3-2) to TRBJ1-2, with D maybe TRBD1 (5 bases). Germline V lookup: CDR1 LGHDT, CDR2 YNNKEL (reference sequence). The CDR3 covers 16 residues. V was shortened by 4 bases and J by 4 bases, with 19 bases between the two germline ends.

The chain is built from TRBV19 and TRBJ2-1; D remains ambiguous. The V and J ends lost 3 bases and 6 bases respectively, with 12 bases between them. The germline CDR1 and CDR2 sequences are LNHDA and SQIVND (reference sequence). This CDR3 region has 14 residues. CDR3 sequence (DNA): TGTGCCAGTAGTATCATGAGGACGGGCAATGAGCAGTTCTTC. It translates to CASSIMRTGNEQFF.

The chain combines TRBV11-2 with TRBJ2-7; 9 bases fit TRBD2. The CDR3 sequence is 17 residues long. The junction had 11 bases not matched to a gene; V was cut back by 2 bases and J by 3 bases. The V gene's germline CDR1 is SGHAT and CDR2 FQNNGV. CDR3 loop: CASSLNLASGTYYEQYF. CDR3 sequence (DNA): TGTGCCAGCAGCTTAAATCTGGCTAGCGGGACTTACTACGAGCAGTACTTC.

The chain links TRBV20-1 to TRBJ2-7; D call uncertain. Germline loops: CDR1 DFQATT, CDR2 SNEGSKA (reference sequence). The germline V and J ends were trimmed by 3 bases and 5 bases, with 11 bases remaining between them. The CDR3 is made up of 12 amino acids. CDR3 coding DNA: TGCAGTGCTAGTTGGGGTGTCAACGAGCAGTACTTC. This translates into CSASWGVNEQYF.

The CDR3 sequence: CASSLEFSGDSPLHF. CDR3 sequence (DNA): TGTGCCAGCAGCTTAGAGTTTTCGGGGGATTCACCCCTCCACTTT. This chain connects TRBV11-2 to TRBJ1-6, with a tentative D call TRBD1 (5 bases). V lost 0 bases and J lost 8, with 11 bases in between. CDR1 SGHAT and CDR2 FQNNGV come from the germline V gene. The CDR3 spans 15 residues.

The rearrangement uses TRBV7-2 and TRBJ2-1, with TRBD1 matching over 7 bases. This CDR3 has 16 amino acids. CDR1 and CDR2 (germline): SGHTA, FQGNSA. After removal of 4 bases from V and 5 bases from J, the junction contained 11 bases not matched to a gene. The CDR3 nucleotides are TGTGCCAGCAGCTACAGCCGGGACAGCTCGGACAATGAGCAGTTCTTC. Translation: CASSYSRDSSDNEQFF.

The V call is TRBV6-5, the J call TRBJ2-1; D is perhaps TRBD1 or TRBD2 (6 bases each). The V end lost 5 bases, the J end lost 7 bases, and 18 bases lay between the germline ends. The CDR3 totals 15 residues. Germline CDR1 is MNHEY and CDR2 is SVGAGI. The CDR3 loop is CASSRSGGGRNEQFF. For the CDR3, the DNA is TGTGCCAGCAGTCGAAGCGGTGGGGGGCGGAATGAGCAGTTCTTC.

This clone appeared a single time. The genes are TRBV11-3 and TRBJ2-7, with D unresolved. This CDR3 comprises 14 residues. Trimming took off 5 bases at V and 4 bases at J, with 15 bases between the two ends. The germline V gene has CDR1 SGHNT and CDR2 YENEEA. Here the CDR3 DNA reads TGTGCCAGCAGCCCCCGGGCGCGGAATTACGAGCAGTACTTC. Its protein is CASSPRARNYEQYF.

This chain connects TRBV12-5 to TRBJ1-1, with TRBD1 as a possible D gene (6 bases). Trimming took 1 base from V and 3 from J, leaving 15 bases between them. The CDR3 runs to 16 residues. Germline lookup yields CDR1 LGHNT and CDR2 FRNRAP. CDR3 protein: CASGLEGRGVDTEAFF. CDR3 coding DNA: TGTGCTAGTGGTTTGGAAGGCAGGGGCGTCGACACTGAAGCTTTCTTT.

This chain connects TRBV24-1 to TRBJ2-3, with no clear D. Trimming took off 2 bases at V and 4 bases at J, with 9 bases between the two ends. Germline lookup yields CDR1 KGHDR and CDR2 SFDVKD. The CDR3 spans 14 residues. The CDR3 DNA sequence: TGTGCCACCAGTGATTCTTACCGCGCAGATACGCAGTATTTT. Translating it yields CATSDSYRADTQYF.

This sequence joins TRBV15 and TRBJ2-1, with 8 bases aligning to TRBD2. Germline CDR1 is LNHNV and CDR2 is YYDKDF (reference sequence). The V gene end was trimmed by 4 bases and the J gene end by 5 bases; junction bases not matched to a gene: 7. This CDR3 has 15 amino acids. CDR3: CATSKSGTRDNEQFF. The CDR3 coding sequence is TGTGCCACCAGCAAATCCGGGACTAGGGACAATGAGCAGTTCTTC.

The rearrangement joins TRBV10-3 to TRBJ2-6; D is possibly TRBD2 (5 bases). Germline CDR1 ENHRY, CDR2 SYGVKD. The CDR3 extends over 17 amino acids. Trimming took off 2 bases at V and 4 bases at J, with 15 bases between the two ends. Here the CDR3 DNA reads TGTGCCATCAGTGAGACGGGGAGATCCCCCGGGGCCAACGTCCTGACTTTC. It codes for CAISETGRSPGANVLTF.

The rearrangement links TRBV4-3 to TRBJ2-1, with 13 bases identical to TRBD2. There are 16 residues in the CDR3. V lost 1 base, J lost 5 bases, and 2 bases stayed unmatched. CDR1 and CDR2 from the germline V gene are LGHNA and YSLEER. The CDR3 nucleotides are TGCGCCAGCAGCCAAGTACTAGCGGGAGGGGACAATGAGCAGTTCTTC. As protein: CASSQVLAGGDNEQFF.

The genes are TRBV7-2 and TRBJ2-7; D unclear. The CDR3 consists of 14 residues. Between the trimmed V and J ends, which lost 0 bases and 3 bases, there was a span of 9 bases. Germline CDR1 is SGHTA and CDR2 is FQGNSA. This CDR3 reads CASSLAGIYYEQYF. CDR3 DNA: TGTGCCAGCAGCTTAGCAGGGATCTACTACGAGCAGTACTTC.

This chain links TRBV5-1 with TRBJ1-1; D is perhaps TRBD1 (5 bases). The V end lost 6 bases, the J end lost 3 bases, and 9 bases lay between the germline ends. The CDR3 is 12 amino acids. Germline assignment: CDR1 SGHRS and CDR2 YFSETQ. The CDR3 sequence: CASTRDYTEAFF. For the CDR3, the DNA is TGCGCCAGCACCAGGGACTACACTGAAGCTTTCTTT.

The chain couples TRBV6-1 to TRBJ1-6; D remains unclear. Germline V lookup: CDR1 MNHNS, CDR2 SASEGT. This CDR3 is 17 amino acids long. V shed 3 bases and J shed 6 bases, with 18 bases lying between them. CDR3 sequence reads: CASSDRWVLGRNSPLHF. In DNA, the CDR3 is TGTGCCAGCAGTGACAGATGGGTACTGGGTCGTAATTCACCCCTCCACTTT.

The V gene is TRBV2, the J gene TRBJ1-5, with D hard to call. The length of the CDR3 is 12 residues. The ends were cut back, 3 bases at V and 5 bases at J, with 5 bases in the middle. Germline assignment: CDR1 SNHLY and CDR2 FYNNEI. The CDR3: CASSDPDQPQHF. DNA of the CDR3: TGTGCCAGCAGTGACCCCGATCAGCCCCAGCATTTT. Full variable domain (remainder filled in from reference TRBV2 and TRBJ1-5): EPEVTQTPSHQVTQMGQEVILRCVPISNHLYFYWYRQILGQKVEFLVSFYNNEISEKSEIFDDQFSVERPDGSNFTLKIRSTKLEDSAMYFCASSDPDQPQHFGDGTRLSIL.

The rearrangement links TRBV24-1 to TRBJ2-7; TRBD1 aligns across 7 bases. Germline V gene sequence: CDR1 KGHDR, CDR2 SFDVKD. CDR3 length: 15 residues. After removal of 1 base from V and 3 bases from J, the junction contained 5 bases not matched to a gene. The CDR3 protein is CATSDFRRGIYEQYF. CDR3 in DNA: TGTGCCACCAGTGATTTTCGCAGGGGGATCTACGAGCAGTACTTC.